These T cell receptor beta chains were read from a single sample in a study of blood T cell repertoires in COVID-19. Produced via immunoSEQ multiplex PCR; TCRdb's table is partial and in-frame only. The sample includes a few hundred thousand clones, 84% of them seen just once. The sample consisted of peripheral blood. The receptors shown here come from a woman aged 40 to 55 who had recovered from COVID-19. The CDR3 runs from the conserved cysteine through the conserved F or W. D genes are given only for firm matches. Not all rows give a size; the values are once, few, many and, for expanded clones, a class.

CASSSGGIPGANVLTF | TGTGCCAGTTCGAGCGGGGGAATCCCTGGGGCCAACGTCCTGACTTTC | NA | TRBV19 | TRBD2 | TRBJ2-6
CATSRDLGQGTETQYF | TGTGCCACCAGCAGAGATCTGGGACAGGGGACAGAGACCCAGTACTTC | NA | TRBV15 | TRBD1 | TRBJ2-5
CASTLIGVNQPQHF | TGTGCCAGCACCTTAATAGGGGTTAACCAGCCCCAGCATTTT | NA | TRBV28 | NA | TRBJ1-5
CAWSREGLSPLHF | TGTGCCTGGAGTCGAGAGGGTCTTTCACCCCTCCACTTT | NA | TRBV30 | NA | TRBJ1-6
CATSFSLGGEQYF | TGTGCCACCAGCTTTTCATTGGGGGGCGAGCAGTACTTC | NA | TRBV15 | NA | TRBJ2-7
CASTQADNQPQHF | TGTGCCAGCACCCAGGCAGACAATCAGCCCCAGCATTTT | NA | TRBV12-3/TRBV12-4 | NA | TRBJ1-5
CASSPDADQPQHF | TGTGCCAGCAGCCCGGATGCGGATCAGCCCCAGCATTTT | NA | TRBV9 | NA | TRBJ1-5
CASSNLRGARDGNTIYF | TGTGCCAGCAGTAACCTCCGGGGGGCGCGAGATGGAAACACCATATATTTT | NA | TRBV28 | NA | TRBJ1-3
CASSSGQGNLNTEAFF | TGTGCCAGCAGTTCCGGACAGGGGAATTTGAACACTGAAGCTTTCTTT | NA | TRBV5-4 | TRBD1 | TRBJ1-1
CASSHGTGKNTEAFF | TGTGCCAGTAGTCATGGGACAGGGAAGAACACTGAAGCTTTCTTT | NA | TRBV19 | TRBD1 | TRBJ1-1
CASSWDRPSGNTIYF | TGTGCCAGTAGTTGGGACAGACCTTCTGGAAACACCATATATTTT | NA | TRBV19 | TRBD1 | TRBJ1-3
CASRLTGVETEAFF | TGTGCCAGCAGATTGACAGGGGTAGAGACTGAAGCTTTCTTT | NA | TRBV6-5 | TRBD1 | TRBJ1-1
CASSLNPGMNTEAFF | TGTGCCAGCAGCTTAAATCCAGGGATGAACACTGAAGCTTTCTTT | NA | TRBV7-9 | NA | TRBJ1-1
CASSPGTGRQYF | TGTGCCAGCAGCCCAGGGACAGGCCGTCAGTACTTC | NA | TRBV12-3/TRBV12-4 | TRBD1 | TRBJ2-7
CASSPILKDISPYGYTF | TGCGCCAGCAGCCCTATACTAAAGGACATCAGCCCCTATGGCTACACCTTC | many | TRBV4-1 | NA | TRBJ1-2